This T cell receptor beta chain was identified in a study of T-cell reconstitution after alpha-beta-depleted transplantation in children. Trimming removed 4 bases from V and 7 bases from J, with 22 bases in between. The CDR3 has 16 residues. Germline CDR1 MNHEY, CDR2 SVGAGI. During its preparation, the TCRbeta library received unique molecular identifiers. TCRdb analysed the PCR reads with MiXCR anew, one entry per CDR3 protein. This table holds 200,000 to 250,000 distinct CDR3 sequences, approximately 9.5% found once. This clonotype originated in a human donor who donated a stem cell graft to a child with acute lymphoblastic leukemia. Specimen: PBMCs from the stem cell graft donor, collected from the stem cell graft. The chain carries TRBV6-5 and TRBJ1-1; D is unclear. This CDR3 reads CASSSSPRPRVVEAFF. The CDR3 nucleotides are TGTGCCAGCAGTTCCAGCCCCCGGCCAAGGGTAGTTGAAGCTTTCTTT.